This T cell receptor beta chain was profiled in a study of blood T cells in healthy people across ages. V was clipped by 2 bases and J by 2 bases, with 21 bases between them. The CDR3 totals 18 residues. CDR1 and CDR2 from the germline V gene are MGHRA and YSYEKL. It was with a sample-barcoded 5' primer and a J-beta primer mix that a second PCR of about 7 to 12 cycles was run. TCRdb called the 5' RACE reads again in MiXCR, with one record for every CDR3 protein. The data show 1 million or so distinct CDR3 sequences, about 25% seen once. The sample was also linked to a second study, of T cells of mothers and their children.

The sample comprised blood. The clonotype comes from a girl aged 2-10 years in good health. V gene TRBV4-1 combines with J gene TRBJ1-2, with D unresolved. CDR3 in DNA: TGCGCCAGCAGCCAACCGGGAAACAAACCGGAGAGGAACTATGGCTACACCTTC. Translated: CASSQPGNKPERNYGYTF.